Listed here are 18 T cell receptor beta chains from one sample, sequenced in a study of blood T cells in healthy people across ages. PCR was performed a second time for about 7 to 12 cycles using a sample-barcoded 5' primer and a J-beta primer mix. TCRdb fed the 5' RACE reads into MiXCR, producing one record per CDR3 protein. The top ten hold roughly 14% of the sample, which has over 950,000 distinct CDR3 sequences, about two fifths seen once. Sequenced input: blood. Receptors originate from a young man in good health.

V gene TRBV20-1 combines with J gene TRBJ1-2; D might be TRBD1 (5 bases). Between the trimmed V and J ends, which lost 1 base and 6 bases, there was a span of 12 bases. From germline, CDR1 is DFQATT and CDR2 SNEGSKA (reference sequence). The CDR3 has 13 amino acids. The CDR3 bases are TGCAGTGCTAGAGTCACGGGGCGGGATGGCTACACCTTC. It is translated as CSARVTGRDGYTF.

This clonotype was recorded at least ten times. The chain uses TRBV4-1 and TRBJ1-2; D remains unclear. Germline CDR1 and CDR2: MGHRA and YSYEKL. Trimming shortened V by 0 bases and J by 4 bases, and 9 bases separated the two germline ends. The CDR3 is 14 amino acids. CDR3 sequence reads: CASSQDDRVYGYTF. The CDR3 nucleotides are TGCGCCAGCAGCCAAGATGATAGAGTCTATGGCTACACCTTC.

The genes are TRBV6-5 and TRBJ1-5, with 8 positions matching TRBD1. The V and J ends lost 2 bases and 3 bases, in that order; junction bases with no gene match: 6. Germline V gene lookup returns CDR1 MNHEY and CDR2 SVGAGI. This CDR3 has 16 residues. CDR3 sequence: CASSYRGQGTNQPQHF. CDR3 coding DNA: TGTGCCAGCAGTTACCGCGGACAGGGAACCAATCAGCCCCAGCATTTT.

The chain joins TRBV7-2 to TRBJ2-3; the match to TRBD2 covers 7 bases. This CDR3 region has 15 residues. Germline V lookup: CDR1 SGHTA, CDR2 FQGNSA. With V trimmed by 2 bases and J by 6 bases, 8 bases remained unmatched. DNA of the CDR3: TGTGCCAGCAGCTTATGGGGGGGGGGTCTGGATACGCAGTATTTT. It specifies CASSLWGGGLDTQYF.

This clonotype was found a few times. At one end the junction does not follow the germline gene, possibly because of a read error. This sequence joins TRBV7-7 and TRBJ2-3, with TRBD2 as a possible D gene (6 bases). The CDR3 runs to 15 residues. Germline assignment: CDR1 SSHAT and CDR2 FNYEAQ (reference sequence). The CDR3 region is CASSLTSGATDTQYF. The CDR3 region has the DNA TGTGCTAGCAGCCTGACTAGTGGGGCCACAGATACGCAGTATTTT.

The chain is built from TRBV28 and TRBJ1-2, with 7 bases aligning to TRBD1. The CDR3 contains 14 residues. V gave up 6 bases and J gave up 3 bases; unmatched junction bases: 7. Germline CDR1 reads MDHEN; CDR2 reads SYDVKM. This chain's CDR3 is CASRTTTGDYGYTF. The CDR3 nucleotides read TGTGCCAGCAGAACGACCACAGGGGACTATGGCTACACCTTC.

This clonotype has just a few counts. The chain carries TRBV7-2 and TRBJ2-7; D gene uncertain. The CDR3 contains 13 residues. From germline, CDR1 is SGHTA and CDR2 FQGNSA. V was pared by 5 bases and J by 0 bases, with 8 bases between. CDR3 coding DNA: TGTGCCAGCAGCGTGGAGATCTCCTACGAGCAGTACTTC. This gives the protein CASSVEISYEQYF.

The table lists this clonotype with a few counts. The V gene is TRBV5-6, the J gene TRBJ2-7; D unresolved. Germline V gene sequence: CDR1 SGHDT, CDR2 YYEEEE. V lost 0 bases and J lost 7, with 11 bases in between. The CDR3 is made up of 13 amino acids. The CDR3 protein is CASSLEAENEQYF. For the CDR3, the DNA is TGTGCCAGCAGCTTGGAGGCGGAAAATGAGCAGTACTTC.

Of note for this clonotype: A much larger clone lies a single base off, so this may be a read error. The CDR3, as DNA: TGCAGCGTTGAAGTGGCACCTAACTATGGCTACACCTTC. Its protein product is CSVEVAPNYGYTF. The rearrangement joins TRBV29-1 to TRBJ1-2; D gene ambiguous. V was trimmed by 1 base and J by 0 bases, leaving 6 bases between them. Germline V CDR1 and CDR2: SQVTM, ANQGSEA. The CDR3 is 13 amino acids.

This clonotype has ten or more counts. CDR3 loop: CASSPPGLNTEAFF. Written as DNA, the CDR3 is TGTGCCAGCAGCCCGCCCGGGCTGAACACTGAAGCTTTCTTT. The chain combines TRBV18 with TRBJ1-1; D is unclear. V was pared by 8 bases and J by 0 bases, with 13 bases between. The CDR3 consists of 14 residues. From germline, CDR1 is KGHSH and CDR2 LQKENI.

The V gene is TRBV7-9, the J gene TRBJ1-1; weak D call: TRBD1 (6 bases). The CDR3 spans 14 residues. The V gene lost 9 bases and the J gene lost 1 base, with 15 bases spanning the gap. Per germline, CDR1 SEHNR and CDR2 FQNEAQ (reference sequence). The CDR3 DNA reads as TGTGCCAGTCTGCGAGGGGGGAAGAACACTGAAGCTTTCTTT. This translates into CASLRGGKNTEAFF.

This clonotype was observed a single time. The rearrangement links TRBV2 to TRBJ2-1; 12 bases are shared with TRBD2. V gave up 3 bases and J gave up 5 bases; unmatched junction bases: 5. The V gene's germline CDR1 is SNHLY and CDR2 FYNNEI. The CDR3 sequence is 16 residues long. CDR3 bases: TGTGCCAGCAGTGACCCTCTAGCGGGGGGGAACAATGAGCAGTTCTTC. Its translation is CASSDPLAGGNNEQFF.

The sample holds a few counts of this clonotype. The chain recombines TRBV4-1 with TRBJ2-3, with TRBD2 matching over 8 bases. Germline lookup yields CDR1 MGHRA and CDR2 YSYEKL. There are 18 residues in the CDR3. V was pared by 0 bases and J by 2 bases, with 10 bases of the junction left unmatched. CDR3 residues: CASSQDRTGGNPTDTQYF. CDR3 bases: TGCGCCAGCAGCCAAGATAGGACGGGGGGGAACCCCACAGATACGCAGTATTTT.

As to this clonotype: The junction does not match germline at one end; this may be a read error. The rearrangement uses TRBV10-3 and TRBJ1-4; 8 bases agree with TRBD1. The CDR3 loop spans 14 amino acids. CDR1 is ENHRY, CDR2 SYGVKD, per germline. The CDR3 DNA reads as TGCGCCATCAGCTCAGGGGGCAATCTCGGAAAACTGTTTTTT. It specifies CAISSGGNLGKLFF.

The rearrangement joins TRBV5-1 to TRBJ1-1; no firm D call. V was cut by 6 bases and J by 7 bases, with 19 bases left in between. The germline V gene encodes CDR1 SGHRS and CDR2 YFSETQ. This CDR3 is built from 14 residues. CDR3 sequence (DNA): TGCGCCAGCACCATCGACACCCAAGCGGGTGAAGCTTTCTTT. The encoded protein is CASTIDTQAGEAFF.

The chain is built from TRBV28 and TRBJ1-2; D remains unclear. CDR1 and CDR2 (germline): MDHEN, SYDVKM. This CDR3 region has 15 residues. Between the trimmed V and J ends, which lost 5 bases and 4 bases, there was a span of 17 bases. The CDR3 spells CASSPLNRPLYGYTF. Written as DNA, the CDR3 is TGTGCCAGCAGTCCCCTTAATCGACCACTCTATGGCTACACCTTC.

Details on this clonotype: A much larger clone lies a single base off, so this may be a read error. The V call is TRBV28, the J call TRBJ2-7; D could derive from TRBD1 or TRBD2 (5 bases each). This CDR3 is 14 amino acids long. Germline values: CDR1 MDHEN, CDR2 SYDVKM. The V and J ends lost 5 bases and 3 bases respectively, with 14 bases between them. CDR3 DNA: TGTGCCAGCAGTCGGGACGGCGAGAGCTACGAGCAGTACTTC. Translation: CASSRDGESYEQYF.

This clonotype occurred once. The chain couples TRBV7-9 to TRBJ2-5; 9 bases are shared with TRBD1. This CDR3 is 18 amino acids long. V was pared by 6 bases and J by 0 bases, with 14 bases of the junction left unmatched. The V gene's germline CDR1 is SEHNR and CDR2 FQNEAQ (reference sequence). The chain's CDR3 is CASSSSFGTGRYQETQYF. As DNA, the CDR3 is TGTGCCAGCAGTTCCTCCTTTGGGACAGGGAGGTACCAAGAGACCCAGTACTTC.